The T cell receptor (beta chain) described here comes from a study of beta chain features in type 1 diabetes. The CDR3 covers 13 residues. Germline CDR1 and CDR2: SGHAT and FQNNGV. V lost 0 bases and J lost 14, with 14 bases in between. In its sample, this clone was seen a few times. Once sorted, every population was more than 98% pure. Every bit of the isolated RNA underwent reverse transcription, so sequencing read expressed TCRB transcripts. Survey-depth immunoSEQ sequencing was used for stem cell-like memory T cells. Sequenced by immunoSEQ multiplex PCR; TCRdb stores in-frame clones only, minus some. Of approximately 100,000 clones listed, about 40% are singletons.

This sequence originates from a woman younger than 30 in good health. The sample was stem cell memory CD4+ T cells from blood. The chain recombines TRBV11-2 with TRBJ2-4; D perhaps matches TRBD1 (6 bases). CDR3 coding DNA: TGTGCCAGCAGCTTAGATCGTTTGCAGGGGAAGTACTTC. Protein: CASSLDRLQGKYF. The full variable domain, with the rest looked up from reference TRBV11-2 and TRBJ2-4, is EAGVAQSPRYKIIEKRQSVAFWCNPISGHATLYWYQQILGQGPKLLIQFQNNGVVDDSQLPKDRFSAERLKGVDSTLKIQPAKLEDSAVYLCASSLDRLQGKYFGAGTRLSVL.